What follows are 16 T cell receptor beta chains derived from one specimen sequenced in a study of blood T cell repertoires in COVID-19. Profiled with immunoSEQ multiplex PCR; TCRdb holds only in-frame clones, not every one. The sample includes roughly 100,000 clones, about 80% of them seen just once. Material: peripheral blood. These receptors came from a woman between 70 and 85 years old with acute or convalescent COVID-19.

The chain couples TRBV4-3 to TRBJ2-7; D is possibly TRBD2 (5 bases). CDR3 size: 13 residues. Trimming took off 0 bases at V and 2 bases at J, with 5 bases between the two ends. The germline V gene has CDR1 LGHNA and CDR2 YSLEER. The CDR3 is CASSQERAYEQYF. Written as DNA, the CDR3 is TGCGCCAGCAGCCAAGAGCGGGCCTACGAGCAGTACTTC.

The chain carries TRBV18 and TRBJ2-5, with D uncertain. Germline CDR1 KGHSH, CDR2 LQKENI. CDR3 length: 14 residues. V was trimmed by 1 base and J by 2 bases, leaving 8 bases between them. The CDR3 protein is CASSPLMSQETQYF. The CDR3 nucleotides are TGTGCCAGCTCACCACTCATGAGTCAAGAGACCCAGTACTTC.

The rearrangement joins TRBV4-1 to TRBJ1-4; 8 bases fit TRBD1. The CDR3 loop spans 14 amino acids. The germline CDR1 and CDR2 sequences are MGHRA and YSYEKL. The J segment lost 7 bases and the V segment lost 4 bases, leaving 5 bases of the junction unmatched. CDR3 sequence (DNA): TGCGCCAGCAGCCTCGGGACAGGTCGTGAAAAACTGTTTTTT. Translating it yields CASSLGTGREKLFF.

This clone was observed a few times. This chain links TRBV29-1 with TRBJ1-1, with D perhaps TRBD1 (5 bases). Germline V gene data show CDR1 as SQVTM and CDR2 as ANQGSEA. V shed 4 bases and J shed 3 bases, with 12 bases lying between them. CDR3 length equals 13 residues. This CDR3 reads CSVAPGSDTEAFF. CDR3 coding DNA: TGCAGCGTTGCCCCAGGGTCGGACACTGAAGCTTTCTTT.

Regarding this clone: The same CDR3 arises from other DNA sequences in this sample as well. The chain recombines TRBV5-1 with TRBJ2-7, with 8 bases aligning to TRBD1. The germline CDR1 and CDR2 sequences are SGHRS and YFSETQ. With V trimmed by 4 bases and J by 2 bases, 5 bases remained unmatched. The CDR3 totals 14 residues. The CDR3 protein is CASSPRTGPYEQYF. CDR3 nucleotides: TGCGCCAGCAGCCCGAGGACAGGGCCCTACGAGCAGTACTTC.

V gene TRBV6-1 combines with J gene TRBJ1-2; the D gene is possibly TRBD1 (5 bases). CDR1 is MNHNS, CDR2 SASEGT, per germline. This CDR3 comprises 15 residues. V was trimmed by 3 bases and J by 4 bases, leaving 15 bases between them. The CDR3 sequence is CASSDRPGGGYGYTF. CDR3 DNA sequence: TGTGCCAGCAGTGACCGACCTGGGGGGGGCTATGGCTACACCTTC.

CDR3 loop: CASSPRQYHGYGYTF. The CDR3, as DNA: TGTGCCAGCAGTCCAAGACAGTACCATGGGTATGGCTACACCTTC. V is TRBV27 and J is TRBJ1-2; a possible D gene is TRBD1 (5 bases). The ends were cut back, 5 bases at V and 5 bases at J, with 18 bases in the middle. Germline V CDR1 and CDR2: MNHEY, SMNVEV (reference sequence). The CDR3 is 15 amino acids.

The chain combines TRBV30 with TRBJ2-5, with D possibly matching TRBD2 (7 bases). CDR3 length: 14 residues. V was trimmed by 8 bases and J by 3 bases, leaving 19 bases between them. Germline V lookup: CDR1 GTSNPN, CDR2 SVGIG (reference sequence). The CDR3 region has the DNA TGTGCCCGCCTAGGGGGGGGCGCGGAAGAGACCCAGTACTTC. This codes for CARLGGGAEETQYF.

The chain couples TRBV3-1 (or the pseudogene TRBV3-2) to TRBJ1-1, with 7 bases matching TRBD1. Germline-derived CDR1 and CDR2 are LGHDT and YNNKEL (reference sequence). The V and J ends lost 5 bases and 10 bases, in that order; junction bases with no gene match: 16. This CDR3 has 15 residues. CDR3 region: CASSFKEGGRAPAFF. The CDR3 coding sequence is TGTGCCAGCAGCTTTAAGGAAGGGGGCCGCGCTCCAGCTTTCTTT.

The chain carries TRBV18 and TRBJ1-2, with D hard to call. The CDR3 has 16 amino acids. Trimming took off 3 bases at V and 4 bases at J, with 18 bases between the two ends. Germline V gene lookup returns CDR1 KGHSH and CDR2 LQKENI. CDR3 nucleotide sequence: TGTGCCAGCTCACCCCTGACGGGGTCTTCGGCCTATGGCTACACCTTC. Its protein product is CASSPLTGSSAYGYTF. The full variable domain, in which reference TRBV18 and TRBJ1-2 provide the parts outside the CDR3, is NAGVMQNPRHLVRRRGQEARLRCSPMKGHSHVYWYRQLPEEGLKFMVYLQKENIIDESGMPKERFSAEFPKEGPSILRIQQVVRGDSAAYFCASSPLTGSSAYGYTFGSGTRLTVV.

The V and J genes are TRBV9 and TRBJ1-6; tentative D call: TRBD1 (6 bases). Trimming took 4 bases from V and 7 from J, leaving 12 bases between them. The V gene's germline CDR1 is SGDLS and CDR2 YYNGEE. This CDR3 spans 14 amino acids. DNA for the CDR3: TGTGCCAGCAGCCAGACAGGCCTCAATTCACCCCTCCACTTT. It translates to CASSQTGLNSPLHF.

V gene TRBV28 combines with J gene TRBJ1-2, with 7 bases that match TRBD1. V lost 11 bases and J lost 2; bases outside the gene matches: 23. The CDR3 has 18 amino acids. Per the germline V gene, CDR1 is MDHEN and CDR2 is SYDVKM. For the CDR3, the DNA is TGTGCCGTTCAAGGCAGGGGGACCTCCTCTTTGAAAAACTATGGCTACACCTTC. Its protein is CAVQGRGTSSLKNYGYTF.

This clone appeared a single time. This chain connects TRBV2 to TRBJ1-6, with D perhaps TRBD1 (5 bases). Per germline, CDR1 SNHLY and CDR2 FYNNEI. The CDR3 extends over 14 amino acids. V lost 4 bases to trimming and J lost 8 bases, with 12 bases between them. This CDR3 reads CASSVRDRDSPLHF. The DNA of the CDR3 is TGTGCCAGCAGTGTACGTGACAGAGATTCACCCCTCCACTTT.

The rearrangement uses TRBV7-2 and TRBJ1-1, with 8 bases lining up with TRBD1. Germline V gene lookup returns CDR1 SGHTA and CDR2 FQGNSA. V lost 8 bases, J lost 0 bases, and 2 bases stayed unmatched. The CDR3 sequence is 13 residues long. The CDR3 DNA reads as TGTGCCAGCGGGACAGGAATGAACACTGAAGCTTTCTTT. Its translation: CASGTGMNTEAFF. The full variable domain, rest sourced from reference TRBV7-2 and TRBJ1-1, is GAGVSQSPSNKVTEKGKDVELRCDPISGHTALYWYRQSLGQGLEFLIYFQGNSAPDKSGLPSDRFSAERTGGSVSTLTIQRTQQEDSAVYLCASGTGMNTEAFFGQGTRLTVV.

V usage is TRBV18 and J usage is TRBJ1-1, with TRBD1 matching 10 bases. Per the germline V gene, CDR1 is KGHSH and CDR2 is LQKENI. The CDR3 is 12 residues long. Unmatched junction bases numbered 0, after V lost 2 bases and J lost 9 bases. The DNA of the CDR3 is TGTGCCAGCTCACCAGACAGGGGGCAAGCTTTCTTT. Its translation is CASSPDRGQAFF.

The CDR3 sequence is CSALTAEKLFF. As DNA, the CDR3 is TGCAGCGCCCTCACAGCTGAAAAACTGTTTTTT. This rearrangement joins TRBV29-1 to TRBJ1-4; unclear D gene. CDR1 and CDR2 from the germline V gene are SQVTM and ANQGSEA. Trimming removed 7 bases at V and 7 bases at J, with 10 bases between. The CDR3 covers 11 residues.